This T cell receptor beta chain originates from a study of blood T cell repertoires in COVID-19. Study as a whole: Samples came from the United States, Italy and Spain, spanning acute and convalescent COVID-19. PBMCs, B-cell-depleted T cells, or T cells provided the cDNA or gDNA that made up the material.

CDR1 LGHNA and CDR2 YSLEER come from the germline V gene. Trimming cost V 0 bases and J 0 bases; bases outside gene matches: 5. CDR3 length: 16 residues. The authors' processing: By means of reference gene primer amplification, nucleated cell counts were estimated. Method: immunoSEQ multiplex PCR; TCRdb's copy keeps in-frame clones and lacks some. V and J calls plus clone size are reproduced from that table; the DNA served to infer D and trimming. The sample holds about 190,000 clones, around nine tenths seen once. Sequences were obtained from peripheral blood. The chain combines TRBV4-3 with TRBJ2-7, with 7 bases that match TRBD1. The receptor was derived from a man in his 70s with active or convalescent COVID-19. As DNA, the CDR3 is TGCGCCAGCAGCCAAGATATAGCAGGGGGCTCCTACGAGCAGTACTTC. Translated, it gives CASSQDIAGGSYEQYF.